Below are 26 T cell receptor beta chains sequenced from a single sample in a study of T-cell reconstitution after alpha-beta-depleted transplantation in children. Preparing the TCRbeta library involved the use of unique molecular identifiers. TCRdb used MiXCR to reprocess the PCR reads, holding one entry per CDR3 protein. The table records approximately 520,000 distinct CDR3 sequences, approximately 32% of them present only once. The sequences come from PBMCs from the stem cell graft donor, collected from the stem cell graft. These receptors were collected from a human donor who donated a stem cell graft to a child with aplastic anemia.

The CDR3 DNA sequence: TGCAGTGCTAGTTATTCGGTGGGGCCCCAGCATTTT. As protein: CSASYSVGPQHF. The chain recombines TRBV20-1 with TRBJ1-5; D gene uncertain. Germline V gives CDR1 DFQATT, CDR2 SNEGSKA (reference sequence). Trimming shortened V by 3 bases and J by 9 bases, and 12 bases separated the two germline ends. The CDR3 extends over 12 amino acids.

This clonotype occurred a few times. The rearrangement joins TRBV6-1 to TRBJ1-1; 7 bases agree with TRBD1. CDR1 and CDR2 from the germline V gene are MNHNS and SASEGT. This CDR3 contains 16 residues. Germline trimming cut 6 bases from V and 1 base from J; bases unmatched to any gene: 11. The CDR3, as DNA: TGTGCCAGCAGATCGCAAGGGGGCTTTGGGAACACTGAAGCTTTCTTT. Protein: CASRSQGGFGNTEAFF.

This clonotype appeared a few times. The V call is TRBV6-5, the J call TRBJ1-1; D is unresolved. The germline V gene encodes CDR1 MNHEY and CDR2 SVGAGI. Trimming took off 4 bases at V and 7 bases at J, with 7 bases between the two ends. This CDR3 is built from 11 residues. Here the CDR3 reads CASSSIHEAFF. CDR3 in DNA: TGTGCCAGCAGTTCGATTCATGAAGCTTTCTTT.

This clonotype showed up just a few times. V gene TRBV12-3 or TRBV12-4 combines with J gene TRBJ2-3; D remains unclear. V was trimmed by 1 base and J by 0 bases, leaving 5 bases between them. This CDR3 is 14 amino acids long. The CDR3 nucleotides are TGTGCCAGCAGTTTAGAGGAGAGCACAGATACGCAGTATTTT. Protein product: CASSLEESTDTQYF.

The rearrangement joins TRBV6-1 to TRBJ1-2; D gene unclear. Trimming shortened V by 7 bases and J by 7 bases, and 22 bases separated the two germline ends. The CDR3 contains 15 residues. Looked up from germline, CDR1 is MNHNS and CDR2 is SASEGT. The CDR3 bases are TGTGCCAGCATGGTGAAGGCATCCGCTATGGTTGGCTACACCTTC. Translation: CASMVKASAMVGYTF.

This clonotype was found a few times. The chain joins TRBV7-9 to TRBJ1-1, with D possibly matching TRBD1 (6 bases). V was pared by 5 bases and J by 1 base, with 11 bases between. The CDR3 has 14 amino acids. Germline assignment: CDR1 SEHNR and CDR2 FQNEAQ (reference sequence). CDR3 protein: CASSRRTANTEAFF. Written as DNA, the CDR3 is TGTGCCAGCAGCCGCAGGACAGCGAACACTGAAGCTTTCTTT. The complete variable domain, with remaining parts taken from reference TRBV7-9 and TRBJ1-1, reads DTGVSQNPRHKITKRGQNVTFRCDPISEHNRLYWYRQTLGQGPEFLTYFQNEAQLEKSRLLSDRFSAERPKGSFSTLEIQRTEQGDSAMYLCASSRRTANTEAFFGQGTRLTVV.

This clonotype turned up a few times. J is TRBJ1-4 and V is TRBV6-1; D perhaps matches TRBD1 (6 bases). The CDR3 is 15 amino acids. The germline V and J ends were trimmed by 6 bases and 3 bases, with 14 bases remaining between them. Germline CDR1 reads MNHNS; CDR2 reads SASEGT. CDR3 bases: TGTGCCAGCAGCCTGGAGACAGGACCTAATGAAAAACTGTTTTTT. Translating gives CASSLETGPNEKLFF.

The chain couples TRBV7-9 to TRBJ2-4, with D hard to call. Germline CDR1 and CDR2: SEHNR and FQNEAQ (reference sequence). The V and J ends lost 3 bases and 0 bases respectively, with 15 bases between them. The CDR3 totals 17 residues. In DNA, the CDR3 is TGTGCCAGCAGCTTTGGATGGCCTGAGTCAGCCAAAAACATTCAGTACTTC. It translates to CASSFGWPESAKNIQYF.

The chain joins TRBV6-5 to TRBJ1-2, with D possibly matching TRBD1 (5 bases). The germline V gene has CDR1 MNHEY and CDR2 SVGAGI. Trimming removed 6 bases from V and 7 bases from J, with 12 bases in between. This CDR3 is built from 12 residues. The CDR3 protein is CASRTPGLGYTF. The CDR3 DNA reads as TGTGCCAGCAGAACACCGGGACTTGGCTACACCTTC.

The gene calls are TRBV12-3 or TRBV12-4 and TRBJ2-7; tentative D call: TRBD1 (5 bases). The CDR3 runs 14 residues. Deletions cut 7 bases from V and 0 bases from J, with 13 bases between. CDR3 in amino acids: CASTMTDFSYEQYF. DNA of the CDR3: TGTGCCAGCACTATGACAGATTTCTCCTACGAGCAGTACTTC.

This sequence joins TRBV19 and TRBJ1-3; 7 bases line up with TRBD1. The V gene's germline CDR1 is LNHDA and CDR2 SQIVND (reference sequence). The CDR3 extends over 15 amino acids. With V trimmed by 11 bases and J by 0 bases, 10 bases remained unmatched. Here the CDR3 reads CAGYRGVHSGNTIYF. The CDR3 nucleotides read TGTGCCGGCTACAGGGGAGTCCACTCTGGAAACACCATATATTTT.

V and J are TRBV18 and TRBJ1-1; 8 nucleotides line up with TRBD1. The CDR3 spans 14 residues. Germline V gives CDR1 KGHSH, CDR2 LQKENI. The V segment lost 1 base and the J segment 4 bases; nucleotides outside the gene matches: 2. The CDR3: CASSPRTGSTEAFF. The CDR3 coding sequence is TGTGCCAGCTCACCACGGACAGGGAGCACTGAAGCTTTCTTT.

This clonotype has only a few counts. The chain carries TRBV29-1 and TRBJ2-7, with TRBD2 identical over 16 bases. V lost 1 base and J lost 7; bases outside the gene matches: 7. The CDR3 sequence is 16 residues long. Germline values: CDR1 SQVTM, CDR2 ANQGSEA. The CDR3 DNA follows: TGCAGCGTTGAAGGGGGACTAGCGGGAGGGCGGAAAGAGCAGTACTTC. This sequence encodes CSVEGGLAGGRKEQYF.

This clonotype was counted between two and nine times. This chain joins TRBV12-3 or TRBV12-4 and TRBJ1-2; D is possibly TRBD1 (5 bases). This CDR3 is 13 amino acids long. Trimming pared 5 bases from V and 4 bases from J, leaving 11 bases between. CDR3: CASSTGDAYGYTF. CDR3 coding DNA: TGTGCCAGCAGTACAGGCGACGCCTATGGCTACACCTTC.

The rearrangement joins TRBV3-1 to TRBJ2-3; D not certain. The germline V gene has CDR1 LGHDT and CDR2 YNNKEL (reference sequence). This CDR3 has 12 residues. Trimming pared 4 bases from V and 7 bases from J, leaving 9 bases between. CDR3 DNA: TGTGCCAGCAGCCCTGACCCTTATACGCAGTATTTT. Amino acid sequence: CASSPDPYTQYF.

This clonotype has more than one count but fewer than ten. CDR3 loop: CSVETTGGELFF. The CDR3 DNA reads TGCAGCGTTGAAACGACTGGCGGGGAGCTGTTTTTT. This chain uses TRBV29-1 with TRBJ2-2; D gene uncertain. V gave up 2 bases and J gave up 7 bases, with 8 bases separating them. The length of the CDR3 is 12 residues. Germline V gene lookup returns CDR1 SQVTM and CDR2 ANQGSEA.

This clonotype was seen a few times. The chain links TRBV19 to TRBJ1-1; 7 nucleotides line up with TRBD1. The V and J ends lost 0 bases and 5 bases, in that order; junction bases with no gene match: 6. This CDR3 is built from 15 residues. Germline CDR1 is LNHDA and CDR2 is SQIVND (reference sequence). The CDR3 protein is CASSIDLRGRTEAFF. The CDR3 coding sequence is TGTGCCAGTAGTATAGATCTGAGGGGGCGGACTGAAGCTTTCTTT.

A few counts support this clonotype. The rearrangement joins TRBV12-3 or TRBV12-4 to TRBJ1-4; 8 nucleotides match TRBD1. The CDR3 covers 15 residues. J was trimmed by 7 bases and V by 5 bases; bases with no gene match: 9. This chain's CDR3 is CASSPTGGVGEKLFF. CDR3 bases: TGTGCCAGCAGTCCAACAGGGGGAGTGGGTGAAAAACTGTTTTTT.

The chain uses TRBV20-1 and TRBJ1-1, with 12 nucleotides matching TRBD1. V lost 0 bases to trimming and J lost 3 bases; unmatched junction nucleotides: 8. The CDR3 runs 17 residues. Germline lookup yields CDR1 DFQATT and CDR2 SNEGSKA (reference sequence). The CDR3 bases are TGCAGTGCTAGAGATGGGGGACAGGGGGCGCCGGACACTGAAGCTTTCTTT. The encoded protein is CSARDGGQGAPDTEAFF.

The chain links TRBV12-3 or TRBV12-4 to TRBJ1-4; D remains unclear. This CDR3 has 14 residues. V lost 5 bases, J lost 7 bases, and 14 bases lay in between. The CDR3 nucleotides are TGTGCCAGCAGTCCCCGAGTATTAGGTGAAAAACTGTTTTTT. Encoded protein: CASSPRVLGEKLFF.

The V and J genes are TRBV4-1 and TRBJ2-1; TRBD2 aligns across 13 bases. V gave up 4 bases and J gave up 5 bases; unmatched junction bases: 5. In germline, CDR1 is MGHRA, CDR2 YSYEKL. This CDR3 contains 16 residues. The CDR3 sequence: CASSRKLAGGNNEQFF. CDR3 in DNA: TGCGCCAGCAGCCGAAAACTAGCGGGAGGGAACAATGAGCAGTTCTTC.

V is TRBV4-3 and J is TRBJ2-3; no reliable D call. V dropped 0 bases and J dropped 4 bases, with 5 bases sitting between them. The CDR3 is 13 residues long. Germline CDR1 reads LGHNA; CDR2 reads YSLEER. The CDR3 region has the DNA TGCGCCAGCAGCCAAGAGGCGCCAGATACGCAGTATTTT. It yields the protein CASSQEAPDTQYF.

V usage is TRBV18 and J usage is TRBJ2-3, with unresolved D. V was trimmed by 3 bases and J by 5 bases, leaving 9 bases between them. Germline CDR1 reads KGHSH; CDR2 reads LQKENI. The CDR3 contains 13 residues. CDR3 bases: TGTGCCAGCTCACCCCTCAGGCAAGATACGCAGTATTTT. This codes for CASSPLRQDTQYF.

The J gene is TRBJ1-2, the V gene TRBV4-2; no clear D gene. The V end lost 3 bases, the J end lost 2 bases, and 7 bases lay between the germline ends. This CDR3 region has 13 residues. Germline values: CDR1 LGHNA, CDR2 YNFKEQ. CDR3 sequence reads: CASSQDGNYGYTF. CDR3 bases: TGTGCCAGCAGCCAGGACGGGAACTATGGCTACACCTTC.

V usage is TRBV12-3 or TRBV12-4 and J usage is TRBJ2-7; D not certain. Trimming removed 6 bases from V and 3 bases from J, with 9 bases in between. The CDR3 totals 12 residues. The chain's CDR3 is CASRLWGYEQYF. The DNA of the CDR3 is TGTGCCAGCAGACTGTGGGGCTACGAGCAGTACTTC.

The gene calls are TRBV12-3 or TRBV12-4 and TRBJ2-2; TRBD1 matches at 7 bases. Trimming removed 4 bases from V and 7 bases from J; junction bases left unmatched: 6. The CDR3 spans 14 residues. The CDR3 DNA is TGTGCCAGCAGTTCGAGGGGGCGCGGCGGGGAGCTGTTTTTT. Translation gives CASSSRGRGGELFF.